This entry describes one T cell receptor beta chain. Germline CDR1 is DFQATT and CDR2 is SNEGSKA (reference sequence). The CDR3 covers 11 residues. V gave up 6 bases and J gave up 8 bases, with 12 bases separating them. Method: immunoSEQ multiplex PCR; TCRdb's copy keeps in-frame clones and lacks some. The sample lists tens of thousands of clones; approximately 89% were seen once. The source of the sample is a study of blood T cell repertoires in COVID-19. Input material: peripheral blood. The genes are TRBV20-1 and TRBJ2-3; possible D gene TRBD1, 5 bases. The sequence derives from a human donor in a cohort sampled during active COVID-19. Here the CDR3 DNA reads TGCAGTGCCAGGGTAGACGTTACGCAGTATTTT. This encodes CSARVDVTQYF.